This T cell receptor beta chain originates from a study of cytomegalovirus exposure and HLA in healthy donors. This clone was recorded a few times. With 60 Vbeta and 13 Jbeta primers, the PCR was carried out. This table comes from immunoSEQ multiplex PCR, and its TCRdb copy is limited to in-frame clones, with some not included. The table includes approximately 92,000 clones, around three quarters detected once. This CDR3 comprises 12 residues. In germline, CDR1 is LNHDA, CDR2 SQIVND (reference sequence). V dropped 9 bases and J dropped 3 bases, with 11 bases sitting between them. V gene TRBV19 combines with J gene TRBJ1-1; a possible D gene is TRBD1 (5 bases). Input material: PBMCs. The receptor's source is a man between 60 and 75 years old in good health and CMV-seronegative. CDR3 bases: TGTGCCAGCCTTTGGGGGGACACTGAAGCTTTCTTT. Its translation: CASLWGDTEAFF.